This entry lists 7 T cell receptor beta chains sequenced from one sample in a study of beta chain features in type 1 diabetes. Study outcomes and limitations: Researchers report that Type 1 diabetes patients had moderately but significantly shorter TCRB CDR3s across all four CD4+ subsets.

Antigens for these TCRs are unknown. Every isolated RNA sample was fully reverse transcribed, so sequencing captured expressed TCRB transcripts. The table came from immunoSEQ multiplex PCR; TCRdb's copy has only in-frame clones and leaves some out. The sample includes 120,000 or so clones, roughly 17% of them seen just once. The sample consisted of central memory CD4+ T cells from blood. These TCRs come from a man aged 18 to 35 with type 1 diabetes.

This clone was counted at least ten times. This CDR3 is also generated by other DNA sequences in the sample. The V call is TRBV25-1, the J call TRBJ2-3, with unresolved D. This CDR3 region has 12 residues. Germline CDR1 MGHDK, CDR2 SYGVNS. Trimming removed 6 bases at V and 1 base at J, with 5 bases between. CDR3 in amino acids: CASSPGTDTQYF. In nucleotides, the CDR3 is TGTGCCAGCAGCCCCGGCACAGATACGCAGTATTTT.

The chain has TRBV14 and TRBJ2-1; 9 bases fit TRBD2. The CDR3 runs 14 residues. The J segment lost 10 bases and the V segment lost 1 base, leaving 5 bases of the junction unmatched. Germline assignment: CDR1 SGHDN and CDR2 FVKESK. CDR3 residues: CASSQGLAAGEQFF. The DNA for the CDR3 is TGTGCCAGCAGCCAAGGACTAGCGGCCGGGGAGCAGTTCTTC.

The J gene is TRBJ2-3, the V gene TRBV28; 8 nucleotides align to TRBD2. This CDR3 is built from 15 residues. Trimming took 4 bases from V and 0 from J; bases not matched to a gene: 3. Per the germline V gene, CDR1 is MDHEN and CDR2 is SYDVKM. This chain's CDR3 is CASSSPSGSTDTQYF. CDR3 in DNA: TGTGCCAGCAGTTCGCCTAGCGGGAGCACAGATACGCAGTATTTT.

This CDR3 reads CASSLARSTDTQYF. CDR3 bases: TGTGCCAGCAGCTTAGCCAGGAGCACAGATACGCAGTATTTT. The V and J genes are TRBV7-2 and TRBJ2-3; D call uncertain. The CDR3 contains 14 residues. V shed 0 bases and J shed 0 bases, with 4 bases lying between them. The germline CDR1 and CDR2 sequences are SGHTA and FQGNSA.

The CDR3 sequence is CASSPNPGSPSSGANVLTF. CDR3 nucleotides: TGTGCCAGCTCACCCAACCCGGGCAGTCCTAGCTCTGGGGCCAACGTCCTGACTTTC. The chain is built from TRBV18 and TRBJ2-6; D unclear. In germline, CDR1 is KGHSH, CDR2 LQKENI. Trimming left V 3 bases short and J 0 bases short, with 18 bases between. The CDR3 spans 19 residues.

DNA for the CDR3: TGTGCCATCAGTGAGTCGAGGACAGGGGGCTACGAGCAGTACTTC. Residues: CAISESRTGGYEQYF. The V and J genes are TRBV10-3 and TRBJ2-7; 10 nucleotides line up with TRBD1. Looked up from germline, CDR1 is ENHRY and CDR2 is SYGVKD. This CDR3 has 15 residues. V lost 0 bases, J lost 3 bases, and 2 bases stayed unmatched.

The J gene is TRBJ2-5, the V gene TRBV7-2, with D perhaps TRBD1 or TRBD2 (5 bases each). The V gene lost 2 bases and the J gene lost 4 bases, with 11 bases spanning the gap. Germline V gene sequence: CDR1 SGHTA, CDR2 FQGNSA. This CDR3 contains 14 residues. CDR3 in amino acids: CASSLMGTGETQYF. DNA of the CDR3: TGTGCCAGCAGCTTAATGGGGACCGGAGAGACCCAGTACTTC.